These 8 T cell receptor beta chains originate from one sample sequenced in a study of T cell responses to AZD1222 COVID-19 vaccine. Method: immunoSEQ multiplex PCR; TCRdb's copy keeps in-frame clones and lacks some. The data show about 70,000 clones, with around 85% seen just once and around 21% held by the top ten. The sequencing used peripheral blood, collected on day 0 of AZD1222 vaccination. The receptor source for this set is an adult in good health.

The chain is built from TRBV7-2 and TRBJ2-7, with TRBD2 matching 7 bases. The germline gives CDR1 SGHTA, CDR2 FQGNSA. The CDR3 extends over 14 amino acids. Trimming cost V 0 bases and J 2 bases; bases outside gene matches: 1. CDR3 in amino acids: CASSLAGGPYEQYF. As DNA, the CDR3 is TGTGCCAGCAGCTTAGCGGGAGGGCCCTACGAGCAGTACTTC.

Here the CDR3 DNA reads TGTGCCAGCAGCGCCGGGGCGAACACCGGGGAGCTGTTTTTT. This codes for CASSAGANTGELFF. This chain joins TRBV9 and TRBJ2-2; maybe TRBD2 (5 bases). The CDR3 totals 14 residues. Trimming removed 3 bases from V and 0 bases from J, with 6 bases in between. Germline lookup yields CDR1 SGDLS and CDR2 YYNGEE.

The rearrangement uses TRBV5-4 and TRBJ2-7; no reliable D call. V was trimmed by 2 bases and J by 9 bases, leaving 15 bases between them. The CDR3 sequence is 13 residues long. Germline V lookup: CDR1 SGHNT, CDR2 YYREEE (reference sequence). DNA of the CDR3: TGTGCCAGCAGCTTAGCCGGAATAAACCTGCAGTACTTC. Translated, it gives CASSLAGINLQYF.

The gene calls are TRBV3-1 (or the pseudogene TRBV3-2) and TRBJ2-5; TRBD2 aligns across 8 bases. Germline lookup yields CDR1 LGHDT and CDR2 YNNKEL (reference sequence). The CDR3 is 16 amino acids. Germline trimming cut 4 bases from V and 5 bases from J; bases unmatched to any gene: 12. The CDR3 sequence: CASSRPPGGSGETQYF. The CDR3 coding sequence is TGTGCCAGCAGCCGCCCCCCGGGAGGGTCGGGGGAGACCCAGTACTTC.

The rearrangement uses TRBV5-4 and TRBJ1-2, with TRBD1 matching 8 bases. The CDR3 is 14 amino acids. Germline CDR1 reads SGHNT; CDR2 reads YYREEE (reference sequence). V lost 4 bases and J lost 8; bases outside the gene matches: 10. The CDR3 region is CASSLLGTGNGYTF. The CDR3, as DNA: TGTGCCAGCAGCCTCCTTGGGACAGGTAACGGCTACACCTTC.

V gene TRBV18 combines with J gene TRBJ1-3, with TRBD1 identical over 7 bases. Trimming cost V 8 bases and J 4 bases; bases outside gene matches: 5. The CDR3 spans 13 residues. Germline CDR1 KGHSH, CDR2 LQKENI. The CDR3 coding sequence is TGTGCCAGCACCACAGGGGAAGGAAACACCATATATTTT. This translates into CASTTGEGNTIYF.

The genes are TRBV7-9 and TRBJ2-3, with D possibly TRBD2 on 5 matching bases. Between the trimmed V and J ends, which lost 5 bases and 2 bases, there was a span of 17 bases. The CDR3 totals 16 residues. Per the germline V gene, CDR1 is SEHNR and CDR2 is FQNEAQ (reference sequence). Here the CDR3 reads CASSLVSVATTDTQYF. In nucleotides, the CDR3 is TGTGCCAGCAGCCTAGTTAGCGTGGCAACCACAGATACGCAGTATTTT.

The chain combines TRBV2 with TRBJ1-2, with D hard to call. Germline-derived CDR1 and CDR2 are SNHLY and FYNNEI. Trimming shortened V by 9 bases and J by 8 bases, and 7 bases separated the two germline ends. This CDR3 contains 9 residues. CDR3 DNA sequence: TGTGCCAGAAGAGGCGGCTACACCTTC. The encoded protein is CARRGGYTF.